This T cell receptor (beta chain) derives from a study of blood T cell repertoires in COVID-19. Method: immunoSEQ multiplex PCR; TCRdb's copy keeps in-frame clones and lacks some. The sample contains tens of thousands of clones, about 79% of which appear only once. V shed 3 bases and J 1 base; nucleotides not matched to a gene: 6. The CDR3 contains 15 residues. Germline CDR1 and CDR2: SGHDT and YYEEEE. Sequenced material: peripheral blood. This sequence originates from a human donor in a cohort sampled during active COVID-19. The J gene is TRBJ1-1, the V gene TRBV5-6; TRBD1 agrees at 7 bases. This chain's CDR3 is CASSSGTDRNTEAFF. CDR3 sequence (DNA): TGTGCCAGCAGCTCGGGGACAGACAGGAACACTGAAGCTTTCTTT.